Listed below are T cell receptor beta chains from one sample, sequenced in a study of cytomegalovirus exposure and HLA in healthy donors. TCRdb's copy holds only in-frame clones and misses some; the assay was immunoSEQ multiplex PCR. The data hold 45,000 to 70,000 clones, with roughly 79% observed a single time. The sequencing input was PBMCs. These receptors were obtained from a man over 45 in good health and CMV-seronegative. CDR3s include the opening cysteine and the closing phenylalanine or tryptophan. D genes are given only for firm matches. Clone sizes are given selectively: once, few, many, or a class where the clone is expanded.

-,TRBJ1-6,-,TRBV2,TGTGCCAGCAGTGGATCTACAGGGTTCCGAATAGATAATTCACCCCTCCACTTT,CASSGSTGFRIDNSPLHF
-,TRBJ2-7,few,TRBV6-1,TGTGCCAGCAGTGAAGCCATGAGGGGGAGGGCCTACGAGCAGTACTTC,CASSEAMRGRAYEQYF
TRBD1,TRBJ1-6,-,TRBV6-5,TGTGCCAGCAGGGAGCCGGGACAGGGACTTTCACCCCTCCACTTT,CASREPGQGLSPLHF
TRBD1,TRBJ1-3,-,TRBV5-1,TGCGCCAGCAGCTCGGGACAGTTCTCCGCGACTAGCGGGGGGGCAACTGGAAACACCATATATTTT,CASSSGQFSATSGGATGNTIYF
-,TRBJ1-5,-,TRBV10-3,TGTGCCATCAGTGAGGGGGCGCTTAGCAATCAGCCCCAGCATTTT,CAISEGALSNQPQHF
-,TRBJ1-1,-,TRBV2,TGTGCCAGCAGTGGTTTAGGACGGGAAACTCTGAACACTGAAGCTTTCTTT,CASSGLGRETLNTEAFF
TRBD1,TRBJ1-5,few,TRBV28,TGTGCCAGCAGTCCAAGGACAGGGGACCGCCAGCCCCAGCATTTT,CASSPRTGDRQPQHF
-,TRBJ1-6,few,TRBV21-1,TGTGCCAGCCCTATTATGAGATCACCCCTCCACTTT,CASPIMRSPLHF
TRBD1,TRBJ2-5,-,TRBV19,TGTGCCAGTAGTACCCCGGGTCAGGGGGACCAAGAGACCCAGTACTTC,CASSTPGQGDQETQYF
-,TRBJ2-7,-,TRBV10-3,TGTGCCATCAGTGATCGGGGTCCCGGGTCCTACGAGCAGTACTTC,CAISDRGPGSYEQYF
TRBD2,TRBJ2-1,once,TRBV11-2,TGTGCCAGCAGCTTAGAATATGGGGGGAGCGGGGGGGCGCATGAGCAGTTCTTC,CASSLEYGGSGGAHEQFF
-,TRBJ1-4,-,TRBV27,TGTGCCAGCAGTCCCCAAAATAATGAAAAACTGTTTTTT,CASSPQNNEKLFF
TRBD1,TRBJ2-2,-,TRBV6-4,TGTGCCAGCAGAGCAGGGGGCACCGGGGAGCTGTTTTTT,CASRAGGTGELFF
-,TRBJ2-3,few,TRBV28,TGTGCCAGCAGTCCCCCAACGGGTGCGGGGGCCATCAGCCGGACGCAGTATTTT,CASSPPTGAGAISRTQYF
-,TRBJ1-1,-,TRBV5-6,TGTGCCAGCAGCTTCGGCGGGAACACTGAAGCTTTCTTT,CASSFGGNTEAFF
TRBD2,TRBJ2-3,-,TRBV28,TGTGCCAGCAATTCCGTATCCTTAGCGGGGGGGCACAGTACGCAGTATTTT,CASNSVSLAGGHSTQYF
-,TRBJ2-7,-,TRBV5-6,TGTGCCAGCAGCCAAGCTAGGTACGAGCAGTACTTC,CASSQARYEQYF
-,TRBJ1-1,few,TRBV7-2,TGTGCCAGCAGCCTATATGGCACGACAGGGAACACTGAAGCTTTCTTT,CASSLYGTTGNTEAFF
TRBD1,TRBJ1-2,few,TRBV14,TGTGCCAGCAGCCGGGACAGTTTCTATGGCTACACCTTC,CASSRDSFYGYTF
TRBD2,TRBJ2-1,-,TRBV27,TGTGCCAGCAGTTCAGCGGGGCTCTACAATGAGCAGTTCTTC,CASSSAGLYNEQFF
-,TRBJ2-1,-,TRBV29-1,TGCAGCGTCGTAGCAGGGTGGTTTGAGCAGTTCTTC,CSVVAGWFEQFF
-,TRBJ2-2,-,TRBV19,TGTGCCAGTAGTATGGGGCCGGGGGAGCTGTTTTTT,CASSMGPGELFF
TRBD2,TRBJ2-1,-,TRBV7-9,TGTGCCAGCAGAACGGGACTAGCGGGGCACCAGTTCTTC,CASRTGLAGHQFF
TRBD1,TRBJ1-5,-,TRBV7-9,TGTGCCAGCAGCGTGGACAGGGAGGGTCAGCCCCAGCATTTT,CASSVDREGQPQHF
-,TRBJ2-5,-,TRBV4-3,TGCGCCAGCAGCCAAGCCCACCTGAGTCGGGAGACCCAGTACTTC,CASSQAHLSRETQYF
-,TRBJ1-4,-,TRBV7-2,TGTGCCAGCAGCTTAGGGGTAGTTCAGGGGTCCAATGAAAAACTGTTTTTT,CASSLGVVQGSNEKLFF
TRBD2,TRBJ2-1,-,TRBV9,TGTGCCAGCAACACTGGGCTAGCGGGGTTCAATGAGCAGTTCTTC,CASNTGLAGFNEQFF
TRBD2,TRBJ2-2,-,TRBV9,TGTGCCAGCAGCGTCAGCACTAGCGGGGCGACCGGGGAGCTGTTTTTT,CASSVSTSGATGELFF
-,TRBJ1-5,few,TRBV6-6,TGTGCCATCGGAAATCGAGGTAATCAGCCCCAGCATTTT,CAIGNRGNQPQHF
TRBD1,TRBJ2-2,-,TRBV10-3,TGTGCCATCAGTGAGCTCGGGACAGGGGGGACCACCGGGGAGCTGTTTTTT,CAISELGTGGTTGELFF
-,TRBJ2-3,-,TRBV29-1,TGCAGCGTTGAAGAGAGGAATCTTATAGATACGCAGTATTTT,CSVEERNLIDTQYF
TRBD1,TRBJ2-1,few,TRBV6-6,TGTGCCAGCAGTGTACCGGGACAGGGGATCAATGAGCAGTTCTTC,CASSVPGQGINEQFF
TRBD1,TRBJ1-1,-,TRBV6-6,TGTGCCAGCAGTTACAGCGGACAGGGTATGAACACTGAAGCTTTCTTT,CASSYSGQGMNTEAFF
TRBD1,TRBJ1-1,-,TRBV6-1,TGTGCCAGCAGGCCCATCCAGGGGGCGAAGACTGAAGCTTTCTTT,CASRPIQGAKTEAFF
TRBD1,TRBJ1-2,-,TRBV19,TGTGCCACAGCTCCGGACAGGGCCTCTAACTATGGCTACACCTTC,CATAPDRASNYGYTF
-,TRBJ2-3,-,TRBV2,TGTGCCAGCAGGTTAGACGGGGGCACAGATACGCAGTATTTT,CASRLDGGTDTQYF
TRBD2,TRBJ2-7,-,TRBV6-5,TGTGCCAGCACCTGGGGGGGGGAGCAGTACTTC,CASTWGGEQYF
-,TRBJ2-3,-,TRBV6-1,TGTGCCAGCAGTGAGGTCAGGCCGGCGGATACGCAGTATTTT,CASSEVRPADTQYF
-,TRBJ2-3,-,TRBV5-1,TGCGCCAGCAGCTTGGAAGGAGACTCCACAGATACGCAGTATTTT,CASSLEGDSTDTQYF
-,TRBJ1-1,-,TRBV2,TGTGCCAGCTGCCGGTGGAGCACTGAAGCTTTCTTT,CASCRWSTEAFF
-,TRBJ2-5,-,TRBV18,TGTGCCAGCTCACTTTTCACGGACAGTTCACTGGGGACCCAGTACTTC,CASSLFTDSSLGTQYF